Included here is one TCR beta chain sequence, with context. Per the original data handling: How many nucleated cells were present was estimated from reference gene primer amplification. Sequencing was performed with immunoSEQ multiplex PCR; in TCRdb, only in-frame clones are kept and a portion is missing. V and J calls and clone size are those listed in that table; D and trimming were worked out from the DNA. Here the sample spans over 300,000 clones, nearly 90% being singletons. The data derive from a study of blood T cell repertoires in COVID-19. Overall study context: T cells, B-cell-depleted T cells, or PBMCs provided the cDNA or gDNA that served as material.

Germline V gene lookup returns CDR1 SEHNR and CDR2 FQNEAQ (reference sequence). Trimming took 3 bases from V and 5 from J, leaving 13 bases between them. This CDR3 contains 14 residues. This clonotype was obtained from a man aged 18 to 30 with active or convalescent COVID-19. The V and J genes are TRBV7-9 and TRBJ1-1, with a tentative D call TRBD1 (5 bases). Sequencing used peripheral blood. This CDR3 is CASSFSGFRTEAFF. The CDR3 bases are TGTGCCAGCAGCTTTTCAGGGTTTCGGACTGAAGCTTTCTTT.